This TCR beta chain was captured in a study of CD8 T cells in ankylosing spondylitis. Study-wide points: Disease-linked clones had a CD8+ phenotype and relatively low frequency in peripheral blood. Ankylosing spondylitis blood appeared to carry a characteristic TCR beta motif of roughly 8 highly homologous variants.

This clonotype was picked up many times. The antigen remains unidentified. TCR beta libraries were made by quantitative 5'-RACE with molecular barcodes. Via MiXCR, TCRdb re-called the 5' RACE reads, giving one row per CDR3 protein. Among 150,000 to 200,000 distinct CDR3 sequences listed, 9.5% to 13% were seen once. This CDR3 spans 15 amino acids. The sample comprised blood, either unsorted or a sorted T cell fraction (not recorded which). The source of this sequence is a male donor with ankylosing spondylitis or in good health (not recorded which). The chain recombines TRBV21-1 with TRBJ1-3; TRBD1 is taken as the D call from the table, unchecked against the DNA. TRBV21-1 is labeled a pseudogene. The CDR3 reads CASNYRANSGNTIYF. The CDR3 DNA follows: TGTGCCAGCAACTACAGGGCGAACTCTGGAAACACCATATATTTT.